This TCR beta chain was observed in a study of patients and donors after allogeneic stem cell transplantation. CDR3 length: 17 amino acids. Germline trimming cut 5 bases from V and 0 bases from J; bases unmatched to any gene: 9. TCRdb re-derived calls from the RT-PCR reads in MiXCR, one entry per CDR3 protein. The sample contains some 150,000 distinct CDR3 sequences, approximately 35% of which appear only once. The sequence was collected from a human donor who was either an allogeneic HSCT recipient or a stem cell or donor lymphocyte infusion donor (not recorded which). It is not recorded whose cells these are; they may come from a transplant donor. The V gene is TRBV12-3 or TRBV12-4, the J gene TRBJ1-5, with 8 bases aligning to TRBD1. Source material: blood, either unsorted or a sorted T cell fraction (not recorded which). Written as DNA, the CDR3 is TGTGCCAGCAGTCTGTCAGGGGGCGAGAGTAGCAATCAGCCCCAGCATTTT. Its translation: CASSLSGGESSNQPQHF.